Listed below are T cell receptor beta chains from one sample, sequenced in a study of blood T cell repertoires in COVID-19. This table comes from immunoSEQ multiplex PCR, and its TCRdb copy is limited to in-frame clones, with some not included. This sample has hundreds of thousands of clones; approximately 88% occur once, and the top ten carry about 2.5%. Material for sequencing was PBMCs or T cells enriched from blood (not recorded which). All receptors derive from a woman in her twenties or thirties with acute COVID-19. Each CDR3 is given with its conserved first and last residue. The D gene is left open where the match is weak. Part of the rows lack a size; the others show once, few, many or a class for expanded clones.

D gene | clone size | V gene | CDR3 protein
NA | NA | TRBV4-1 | CASSQERTVFF
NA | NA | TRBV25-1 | CATSRGLDSPLHF
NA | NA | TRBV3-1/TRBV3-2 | CASSQVETFF
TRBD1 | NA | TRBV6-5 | CASSYTTGSLKREQYF
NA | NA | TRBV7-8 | CASSPKGSGNQPQHF
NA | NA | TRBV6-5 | CASYHHGTEAFF
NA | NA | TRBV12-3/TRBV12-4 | CASKTGPGELFF
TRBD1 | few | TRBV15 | CATSRDRAPGNTIYF
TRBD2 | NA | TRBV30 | CAWRKGLAGSTDTQYF
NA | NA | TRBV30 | CAWSVQGPGATNEKLFF
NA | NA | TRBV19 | CASSIDPGGETQYF
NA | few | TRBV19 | CASSANSGANVLTF
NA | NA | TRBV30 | CAWSRMRGADYGYTF
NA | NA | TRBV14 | CASSQPGNEKLFF
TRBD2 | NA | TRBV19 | CASSPGTSVSGTGELFF
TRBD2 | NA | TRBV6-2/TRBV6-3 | CASSSAGLSYNEQFF
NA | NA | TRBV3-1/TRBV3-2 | CASSQSDGDTGELFF
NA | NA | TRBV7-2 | CASSLHMVQVNTEAFF
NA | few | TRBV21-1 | CASSKALYGFPTGGPLLSNSPLHF
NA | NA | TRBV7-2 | CASSFLQKAFF
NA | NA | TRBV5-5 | CASSLGDRPYTGELFF
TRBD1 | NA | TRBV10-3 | CAIRDRVDQPQHF
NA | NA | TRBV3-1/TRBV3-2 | CASSPWGGAGTEAFF
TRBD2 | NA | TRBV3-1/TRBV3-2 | CASSQDLPLWRGGTDTQYF
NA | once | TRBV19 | CASSISREAFF
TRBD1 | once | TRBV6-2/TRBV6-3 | CASSHRDSPIYGYTF
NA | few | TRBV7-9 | CASSLQGTGELFF
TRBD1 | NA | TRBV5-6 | CASSSDRVRETQYF
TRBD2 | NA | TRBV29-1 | CSVGGLAGRDTDTQYF
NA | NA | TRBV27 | CASSLRGQPNYGYTF
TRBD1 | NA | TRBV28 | CASRPTGVSQPQHF
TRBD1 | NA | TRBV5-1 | CASSGPQPGQGRSQRENEQFF
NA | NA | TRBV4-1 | CASSQTREVGYTF
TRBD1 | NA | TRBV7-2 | CASSWKTGEEAFF
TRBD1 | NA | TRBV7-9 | CASSRDSYMTEAFF
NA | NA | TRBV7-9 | CASSSRSIREKLFF
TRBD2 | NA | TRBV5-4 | CASSLGGGAYNEQFF
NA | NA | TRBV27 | CASSLSGVSYNEQFF
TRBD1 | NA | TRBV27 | CASSLLTGSGTEAFF
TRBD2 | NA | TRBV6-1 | CASSGRTSGPGNEQFF
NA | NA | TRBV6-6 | CASSPSGRSYNEQFF
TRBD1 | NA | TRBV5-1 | CASSIHRDSEAFF
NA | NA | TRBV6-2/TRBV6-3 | CASSTPPFREVTEAFF
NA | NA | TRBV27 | CASSPRADSGNTIYF
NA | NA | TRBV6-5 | CASALSENTEAFF
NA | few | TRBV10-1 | CASSTGLAYGYTF
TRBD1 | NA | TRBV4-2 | CAIGDRGRQGEAFF
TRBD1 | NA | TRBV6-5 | CASSYVTGGTEAFF
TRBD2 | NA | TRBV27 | CASRPTSGGARGETQYF
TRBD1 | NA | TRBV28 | CASSLRGNSYNSPLHF
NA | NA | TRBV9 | CASSGGTTGTEAFF
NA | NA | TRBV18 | CASSPSKRGQPRSFSYEQYF
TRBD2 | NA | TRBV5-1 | CASSFHSGGANEQFF
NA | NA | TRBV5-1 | CASSAGDSGNTIYF
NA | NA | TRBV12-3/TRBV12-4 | CASSPNETQYF
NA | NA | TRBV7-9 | CASSPDRTTEAFF
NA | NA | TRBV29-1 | CSVGGVSTEAFF
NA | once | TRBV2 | CASSDPVETQYF
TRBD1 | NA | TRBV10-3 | CATGGQGWTTEAFF